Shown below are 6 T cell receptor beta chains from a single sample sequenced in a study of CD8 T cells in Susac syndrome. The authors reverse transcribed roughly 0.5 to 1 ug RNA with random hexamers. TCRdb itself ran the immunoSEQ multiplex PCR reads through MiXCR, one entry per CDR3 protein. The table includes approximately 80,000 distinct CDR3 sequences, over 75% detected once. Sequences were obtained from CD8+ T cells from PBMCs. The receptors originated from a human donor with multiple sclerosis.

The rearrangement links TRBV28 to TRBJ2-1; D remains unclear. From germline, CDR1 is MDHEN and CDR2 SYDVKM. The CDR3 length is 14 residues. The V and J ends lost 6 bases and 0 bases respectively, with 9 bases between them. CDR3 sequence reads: CASSPEHSYNEQFF. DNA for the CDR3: TGTGCCAGCAGCCCCGAACACTCCTACAATGAGCAGTTCTTC.

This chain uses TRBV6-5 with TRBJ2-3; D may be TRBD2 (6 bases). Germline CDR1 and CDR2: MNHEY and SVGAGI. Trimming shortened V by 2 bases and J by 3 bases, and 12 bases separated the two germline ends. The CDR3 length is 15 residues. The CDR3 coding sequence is TGTGCCAGCAGTTACGACGGGGGTCGTACAGATACGCAGTATTTT. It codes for CASSYDGGRTDTQYF.

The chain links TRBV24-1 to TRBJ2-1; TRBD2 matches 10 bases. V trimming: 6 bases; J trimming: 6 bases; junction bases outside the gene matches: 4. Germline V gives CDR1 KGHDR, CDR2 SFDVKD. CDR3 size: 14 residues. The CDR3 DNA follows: TGTGCCACCAGTCGCGGACTAGCGGCCAATGAGCAGTTCTTC. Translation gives CATSRGLAANEQFF.

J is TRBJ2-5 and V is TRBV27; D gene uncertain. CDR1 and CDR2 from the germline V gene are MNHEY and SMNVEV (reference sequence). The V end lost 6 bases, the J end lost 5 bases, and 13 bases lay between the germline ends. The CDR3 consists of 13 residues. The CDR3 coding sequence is TGTGCCAGCAGAGATATAGGTTTGGAGACCCAGTACTTC. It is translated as CASRDIGLETQYF.

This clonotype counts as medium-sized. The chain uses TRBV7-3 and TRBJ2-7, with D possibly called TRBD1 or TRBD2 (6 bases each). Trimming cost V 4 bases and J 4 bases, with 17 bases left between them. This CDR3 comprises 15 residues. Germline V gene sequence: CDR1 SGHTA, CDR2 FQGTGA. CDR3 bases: TGTGCCAGCAGCTCAATGGGGGGCGCGTTTTACGAGCAGTACTTC. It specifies CASSSMGGAFYEQYF.

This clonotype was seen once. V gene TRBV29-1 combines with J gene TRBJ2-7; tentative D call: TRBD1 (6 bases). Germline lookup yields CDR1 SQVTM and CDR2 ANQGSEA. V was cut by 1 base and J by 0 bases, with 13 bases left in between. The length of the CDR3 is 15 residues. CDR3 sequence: CSVEGWEGGSYEQYF. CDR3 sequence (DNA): TGCAGCGTTGAAGGGTGGGAAGGGGGCTCCTACGAGCAGTACTTC.